This T cell receptor beta chain was observed in a study of CD4 T cells in relation to SARS-CoV-2 and coronaviruses. Whole-study context: TCR beta CDR3s were sequenced after approximately ten-day antigen culture of PBMCs.

V was shortened by 4 bases and J by 0 bases, with 10 bases between the two germline ends. The CDR3 runs to 14 residues. Germline values: CDR1 GTSNPN, CDR2 SVGIG (reference sequence). Clones were sequenced by immunoSEQ multiplex PCR, and TCRdb holds only the in-frame ones, with some missing. The table includes about 26,000 clones, roughly 73% detected once. Study-level results: Compared with monoreactive clones, crossreactive clones showed significantly weaker SARS-CoV-2 expansion.

A few counts support this clone. Its antigen is as yet unknown. CD4+ T cells from unexposed donors were obtained before the COVID-19 pandemic (2011-2018). CD4+ T cells were isolated from the cells after 10 days of culture. Fresh IL-2 medium replaced half the medium on days 3 and 7. The specimen sequenced was CD4+ T cells from PBMCs, cultured in vitro. This chain connects TRBV30 to TRBJ2-1, with no clear D. The receptor's source is a human donor in good health. The DNA for the CDR3 is TGTGCCTGGACACGACTGAGCTCCTACAATGAGCAGTTCTTC. The encoded protein is CAWTRLSSYNEQFF. The full variable domain, in which reference TRBV30 and TRBJ2-1 provide the parts outside the CDR3, is SQTIHQWPATLVQPVGSPLSLECTVEGTSNPNLYWYRQAAGRGLQLLFYSVGIGQISSEVPQNLSASRPQDRQFILSSKKLLLSDSGFYLCAWTRLSSYNEQFFGPGTRLTVL.